Following are 17 T cell receptor beta chains from one sample sequenced in a study of CD8 T cells in Susac syndrome. The authors reverse transcribed about 0.5 to 1 ug RNA with random hexamers. Via MiXCR, TCRdb re-called the immunoSEQ multiplex PCR reads, giving one row per CDR3 protein. Among some 200,000 distinct CDR3 sequences, roughly 92% were seen once, and the ten largest hold roughly 0.13%. Sequencing used CD8+ T cells from PBMCs. The receptors originated from a human donor with multiple sclerosis.

The chain has TRBV29-1 and TRBJ1-1; no clear D. V was shortened by 3 bases and J by 10 bases, with 12 bases between the two germline ends. Germline V CDR1 and CDR2: SQVTM, ANQGSEA. This CDR3 contains 11 residues. The CDR3 protein is CSVETSLGAFF. In nucleotides, the CDR3 is TGCAGCGTTGAGACCTCACTCGGAGCTTTCTTT.

The CDR3 here is CSAVPPPIGRADTQYF. CDR3 sequence (DNA): TGCAGCGCCGTGCCACCTCCGATCGGGCGGGCAGATACGCAGTATTTT. The gene calls are TRBV29-1 and TRBJ2-3; D possibly corresponds to TRBD2 (5 bases). This CDR3 comprises 16 residues. Trimming took 7 bases from V and 4 from J, leaving 24 bases between them. Germline loops: CDR1 SQVTM, CDR2 ANQGSEA.

CDR3 protein: CASSPRGGSGEKLFF. The CDR3 nucleotides are TGTGCCAGCAGCCCTCGCGGGGGGTCCGGCGAAAAACTGTTTTTT. The chain has TRBV7-9 and TRBJ1-4, with D perhaps TRBD1 (5 bases). V was clipped by 5 bases and J by 8 bases, with 18 bases between them. The CDR3 totals 15 residues. Germline V lookup: CDR1 SEHNR, CDR2 FQNEAQ (reference sequence).

V is TRBV3-1 and J is TRBJ2-7; D gene uncertain. The germline V and J ends were trimmed by 2 bases and 5 bases, with 19 bases remaining between them. Germline-derived CDR1 and CDR2 are LGHDT and YNNKEL (reference sequence). The CDR3 length is 16 residues. The CDR3, as DNA: TGTGCCAGCAGCCAACCCTACTCCGCCGGCCCCGACGAGCAGTACTTC. Translated, it gives CASSQPYSAGPDEQYF.

The CDR3 DNA is TGTGCCAGCAGCTTCGGGACGCCCCTGAACACTGAAGCTTTCTTT. Encoded protein: CASSFGTPLNTEAFF. The chain links TRBV5-6 to TRBJ1-1; perhaps TRBD1 as D (5 bases). Germline CDR1 SGHDT, CDR2 YYEEEE. V dropped 2 bases and J dropped 0 bases, with 11 bases sitting between them. The CDR3 consists of 15 residues. Based on the CDR3 plus reference TRBV5-6 and TRBJ1-1, the full variable domain is DAGVTQSPTHLIKTRGQQVTLRCSPKSGHDTVSWYQQALGQGPQFIFQYYEEEERQRGNFPDRFSGHQFPNYSSELNVNALLLGDSALYLCASSFGTPLNTEAFFGQGTRLTVV.

This clonotype has just one count. The chain has TRBV4-1 and TRBJ1-5; 8 nucleotides line up with TRBD1. CDR1 MGHRA and CDR2 YSYEKL come from the germline V gene. The J segment lost 6 bases and the V segment lost 5 bases, leaving 9 bases of the junction unmatched. This CDR3 contains 15 residues. The CDR3 protein is CASSATGEGSQPQHF. In DNA form, the CDR3 reads TGCGCCAGCAGCGCGACAGGGGAAGGGAGTCAGCCCCAGCATTTT.

The J gene is TRBJ1-2, the V gene TRBV14; D possibly corresponds to TRBD1 (5 bases). CDR1 and CDR2 from the germline V gene are SGHDN and FVKESK. Trimming took off 2 bases at V and 4 bases at J, with 11 bases between the two ends. This CDR3 has 14 residues. The CDR3 here is CASSQIGDGYGYTF. As DNA, the CDR3 is TGTGCCAGCAGCCAAATAGGGGACGGCTATGGCTACACCTTC.

The genes are TRBV4-1 and TRBJ1-6; D call uncertain. The CDR3 has 16 residues. With 0 bases removed from V and 13 bases from J, the gap between germline ends came to 19 bases. CDR1 is MGHRA and CDR2 is YSYEKL in the germline V gene. Written as DNA, the CDR3 is TGCGCCAGCAGCCAAGATCCCGGTGCCCCGGGATCCCCCCTCCACTTT. Residues: CASSQDPGAPGSPLHF.

The chain uses TRBV29-1 and TRBJ1-1; tentative D call: TRBD1 (6 bases). The V gene lost 3 bases and the J gene lost 0 bases, with 20 bases spanning the gap. Looked up from germline, CDR1 is SQVTM and CDR2 is ANQGSEA. The CDR3 runs to 17 residues. For the CDR3, the DNA is TGCAGCGTTGAGGGAGGGGCGGGGGCCCTGATGAACACTGAAGCTTTCTTT. This sequence encodes CSVEGGAGALMNTEAFF.

V gene TRBV29-1 combines with J gene TRBJ1-2; 7 positions agree with TRBD1. The trim removed 3 bases at V and 4 bases at J, leaving 5 bases unmatched. This CDR3 spans 13 amino acids. Germline values: CDR1 SQVTM, CDR2 ANQGSEA. For the CDR3, the DNA is TGCAGCGTTGAGGTCGGGACAGTCTATGGCTACACCTTC. It is translated as CSVEVGTVYGYTF.

CDR3: CASSLGRYPSGAPYEQYF. Here the CDR3 DNA reads TGTGCCAGCAGCTTGGGCCGATATCCTAGCGGGGCCCCATACGAGCAGTACTTC. The chain carries TRBV7-9 and TRBJ2-7; 9 positions match TRBD2. This CDR3 is built from 18 residues. The germline V gene has CDR1 SEHNR and CDR2 FQNEAQ (reference sequence). V lost 3 bases, J lost 4 bases, and 16 bases stayed unmatched.

This chain uses TRBV27 with TRBJ2-5; D uncertain. V gave up 2 bases and J gave up 9 bases, with 13 bases separating them. The length of the CDR3 is 13 residues. Per the germline V gene, CDR1 is MNHEY and CDR2 is SMNVEV (reference sequence). CDR3 nucleotide sequence: TGTGCCAGCAGTTTAGCAGGTTCTTCCCCCCAGTACTTC. It yields the protein CASSLAGSSPQYF.

This chain uses TRBV29-1 with TRBJ1-2, with 7 bases matching TRBD1. The V segment lost 4 bases and the J segment 6 bases; nucleotides outside the gene matches: 8. The CDR3 covers 13 residues. Germline CDR1 reads SQVTM; CDR2 reads ANQGSEA. The CDR3 DNA sequence: TGCAGCGTTGGGCGGGACAGTTTGGATGGCTACACCTTC. Protein: CSVGRDSLDGYTF.

The V gene is TRBV7-9, the J gene TRBJ1-5; D uncertain. The germline V and J ends were trimmed by 4 bases and 6 bases, with 7 bases remaining between them. Germline-derived CDR1 and CDR2 are SEHNR and FQNEAQ (reference sequence). This CDR3 is built from 12 residues. CDR3 DNA: TGTGCCAGCAGCTGGCAAGGTCAGCCCCAGCATTTT. This gives the protein CASSWQGQPQHF. Full variable domain (outside the CDR3, taken from reference TRBV7-9 and TRBJ1-5): DTGVSQNPRHKITKRGQNVTFRCDPISEHNRLYWYRQTLGQGPEFLTYFQNEAQLEKSRLLSDRFSAERPKGSFSTLEIQRTEQGDSAMYLCASSWQGQPQHFGDGTRLSIL.

The chain is built from TRBV25-1 and TRBJ2-7; either TRBD1 or TRBD2 may supply D (7 bases each). The germline V and J ends were trimmed by 5 bases and 6 bases, with 20 bases remaining between them. The germline CDR1 and CDR2 sequences are MGHDK and SYGVNS. The CDR3 loop spans 15 amino acids. The CDR3 loop is CASSPTGREAAEQYF. DNA of the CDR3: TGTGCCAGCAGTCCGACAGGGAGGGAGGCTGCCGAGCAGTACTTC.

The chain links TRBV5-1 to TRBJ1-6; D not certain. CDR3 length: 13 amino acids. V lost 1 base and J lost 14, with 13 bases in between. Germline lookup yields CDR1 SGHRS and CDR2 YFSETQ. This CDR3 is CASSLSGPGTLHF. The CDR3 nucleotides read TGCGCCAGCAGCTTGTCCGGCCCTGGCACCCTCCACTTT.

V gene TRBV14 combines with J gene TRBJ2-3; D is perhaps TRBD1 (5 bases). Looked up from germline, CDR1 is SGHDN and CDR2 is FVKESK. The germline V and J ends were trimmed by 3 bases and 2 bases, with 9 bases remaining between them. The CDR3 consists of 14 residues. This CDR3 reads CASSQVTATDTQYF. CDR3 DNA sequence: TGTGCCAGCAGCCAGGTGACAGCCACAGATACGCAGTATTTT.